The sequence of this T cell receptor beta chain was determined in a study of identifying expanded T cells in peripheral blood. Repertoires were generated with immunoSEQ multiplex PCR, while TCRdb's copy carries only in-frame clones and drops some. The table includes around 60,000 clones, approximately 82% detected once. This TCR derives from a person aged 18-70 years in good health. Sequenced: blood.

DNA of the CDR3: TGTGCCAGCGCCGGTCCCGTAGGTTGTAGAACGAAGACCCAGTACTTC. Protein product: CASAGPVGCRTKTQYF. The chain recombines TRBV21-1 with TRBJ2-5. TRBV21-1 is a listed pseudogene. The CDR3 has 16 amino acids.